This is a list of T cell receptor beta chains from one sample in a study of blood T cell repertoires in COVID-19. Sequencing used immunoSEQ multiplex PCR; TCRdb keeps in-frame clones, though not all of them. The sample has a few hundred thousand clones; around 89% are singletons. Input material: peripheral blood. The receptors shown here come from an older woman with acute or convalescent COVID-19. CDR3s include the opening cysteine and the closing phenylalanine or tryptophan. Fields, in order: clone size, D gene, V gene, J gene, CDR3 DNA, CDR3 protein. The D gene is left open where the match is weak. Clone sizes are given selectively: once, few, many, or a class where the clone is expanded.

>.|TRBD2|TRBV11-2|TRBJ2-3
TGTGCCAGCAGCTTAACTAGCGGGAGACCAGATACGCAGTATTTT
CASSLTSGRPDTQYF
>once|.|TRBV3-1/TRBV3-2|TRBJ1-2
TGTGCCAGCAGCCAAGTTTCAGGGGGCTACACCTTC
CASSQVSGGYTF
>.|.|TRBV24-1|TRBJ2-5
TGTGCCACCAGTGATTGGGGGGAGGAGACCCAGTACTTC
CATSDWGEETQYF
>.|.|TRBV5-1|TRBJ2-7
TGCGCCAGCAGCTCCTCTAGCTACGAGCAGTACTTC
CASSSSSYEQYF
>.|.|TRBV11-2|TRBJ2-5
TGTGCCAGCAGCTTAATCTGGAGTTTCGAGACCCAGTACTTC
CASSLIWSFETQYF
>.|.|TRBV30|TRBJ1-3
TGTGCCTGGAGTCCCCTTATTGGAAACACCATATATTTT
CAWSPLIGNTIYF
>few|.|TRBV9|TRBJ1-1
TGTGCCAGCAGCGTCCTACAGGACAGGAACACTGAAGCTTTCTTT
CASSVLQDRNTEAFF
>.|.|TRBV30|TRBJ2-3
TGTGCCTGGAGACTCTATACAGATACGCAGTATTTT
CAWRLYTDTQYF
>once|.|TRBV9|TRBJ1-1
TGTGCCAGCAGCGCGACTTTTGACGGGTCGAACACTGAAGCTTTCTTT
CASSATFDGSNTEAFF
>.|TRBD1|TRBV28|TRBJ2-7
TGTGCCAGCAGTGAGGGGGCTGACGGTATCTACGAGCAGTACTTC
CASSEGADGIYEQYF
>.|.|TRBV6-5|TRBJ2-5
TGTGCCAGCAGTCGGACAGAAGAGACCCAGTACTTC
CASSRTEETQYF
>.|.|TRBV11-1|TRBJ2-1
TGTGCCAGCTCCGAGGCCTTCTACAATGAGCAGTTCTTC
CASSEAFYNEQFF
>.|TRBD2|TRBV29-1|TRBJ2-3
TGCAGCGTCGCGGGACTAGCGGGGGGCACAGATACGCAGTATTTT
CSVAGLAGGTDTQYF
>.|TRBD1|TRBV6-2/TRBV6-3|TRBJ1-5
TGTGCCAGCAGTTCTTCCCCGGACAGGGACAATCAGCCCCAGCATTTT
CASSSSPDRDNQPQHF
>once|TRBD1|TRBV7-6|TRBJ2-7
TGTGCCAGCAGGGATACAGGGGGCGAAGAGCAGTACTTC
CASRDTGGEEQYF
>.|.|TRBV5-4|TRBJ1-6
TGTGCCAGCAGCCCCGACTCGAATTCACCCCTCCACTTT
CASSPDSNSPLHF